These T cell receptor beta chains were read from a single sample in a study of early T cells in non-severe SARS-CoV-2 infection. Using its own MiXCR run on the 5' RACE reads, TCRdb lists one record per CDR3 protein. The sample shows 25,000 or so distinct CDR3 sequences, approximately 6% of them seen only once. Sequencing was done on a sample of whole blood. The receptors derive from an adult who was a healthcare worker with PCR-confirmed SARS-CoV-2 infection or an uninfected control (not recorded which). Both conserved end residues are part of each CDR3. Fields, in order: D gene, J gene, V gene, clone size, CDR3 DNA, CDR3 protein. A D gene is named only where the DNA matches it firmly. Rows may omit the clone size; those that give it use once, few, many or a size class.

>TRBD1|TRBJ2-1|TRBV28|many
TGTGCCAGCAGTCCAGGCACGGGACAGGGGATCTACAATGAGCAGTTCTTC
CASSPGTGQGIYNEQFF
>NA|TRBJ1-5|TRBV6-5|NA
TGTGCCAGCGGGCAAACCGGGACAACAGGGTTTCAGCCCCAGCATTTT
CASGQTGTTGFQPQHF
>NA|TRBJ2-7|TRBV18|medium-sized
TGTGCCAGCTCACCTAGTCAGCCGGGCAGCTCCTACGAGCAGTACTTC
CASSPSQPGSSYEQYF
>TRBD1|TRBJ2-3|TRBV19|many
TGTGCCAGTAGTACCGGGACAGGGAACGCAGATACGCAGTATTTT
CASSTGTGNADTQYF
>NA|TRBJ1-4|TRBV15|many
TGTGCCACCACGGGACAAGGGGGAGCAACTAATGAAAAACTGTTTTTT
CATTGQGGATNEKLFF
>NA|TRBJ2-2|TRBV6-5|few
TGTGCCAGCAGTTACTACGGGGCCCAAAACACCGGGGAGCTGTTTTTT
CASSYYGAQNTGELFF
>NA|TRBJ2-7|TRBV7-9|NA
TGTGCCAGCAGCTCGATGGGCAGGGTTGGGTACGAGCAGTACTTC
CASSSMGRVGYEQYF
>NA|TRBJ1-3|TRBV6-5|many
TGTGCCAGCGCGGTCTGGGACCCACTCTCTGGAAACACCATATATTTT
CASAVWDPLSGNTIYF
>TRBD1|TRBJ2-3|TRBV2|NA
TGTGCCAGCAGACGAGGGACAGTCACAGATACGCAGTATTTT
CASRRGTVTDTQYF
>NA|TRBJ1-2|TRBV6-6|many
TGTGCCAGCAGTTACTCGTACATTGGGGGGGCAGGCGGCTACACCTTC
CASSYSYIGGAGGYTF
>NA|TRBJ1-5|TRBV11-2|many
TGTGCCAGCAGCTTAACAGGTCGCAATCAGCCCCAGCATTTT
CASSLTGRNQPQHF
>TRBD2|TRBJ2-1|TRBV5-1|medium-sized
TGCGCCAGCAGTCCCGGGACTAGCGGGGTCAATGAGCAGTTCTTC
CASSPGTSGVNEQFF
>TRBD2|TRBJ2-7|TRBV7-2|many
TGTGCCAGCAGCCCCCCGGCTAGCGGGGGGCACGAGCAGTACTTC
CASSPPASGGHEQYF
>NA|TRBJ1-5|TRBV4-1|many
TGCGCCAGCAGCCAATACGTCTCTCAGAGGCCCCAGCATTTT
CASSQYVSQRPQHF
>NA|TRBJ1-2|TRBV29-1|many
TGCAGCGTGGAAGAGGATGGCTACACCTTC
CSVEEDGYTF
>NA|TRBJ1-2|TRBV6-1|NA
TGTGCCAGCAGTGAAGAAGGCAGGGGTTATGGCTACACCTTC
CASSEEGRGYGYTF
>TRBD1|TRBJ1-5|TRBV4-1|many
TGCGCCAGCAGCCAGCGCCATATTCCCTTGACAGGGGGCCGGCAGCCCCAGCATTTT
CASSQRHIPLTGGRQPQHF
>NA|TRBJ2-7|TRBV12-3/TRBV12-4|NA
TGTGCCAGCAGTCCCACTACCCGATCAGGGGCCGCCTACGAGCAGTACTTC
CASSPTTRSGAAYEQYF
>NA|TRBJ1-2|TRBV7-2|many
TGTGCCAGCAGCTCTCCGGGGCGGGAGAACTATGGCTACACCTTC
CASSSPGRENYGYTF
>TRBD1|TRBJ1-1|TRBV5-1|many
TGCGCCAGCAGCTTGGAACAGGGGGCGCGCACTGAAGCTTTCTTT
CASSLEQGARTEAFF
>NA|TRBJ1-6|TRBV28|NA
TGTGCCAGCAGCCCGTATAATTCACCCCTCCACTTT
CASSPYNSPLHF
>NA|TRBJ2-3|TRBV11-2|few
TGTGCCAGCAGCACAGGGTATAGCACAGATACGCAGTATTTT
CASSTGYSTDTQYF
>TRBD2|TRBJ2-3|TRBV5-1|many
TGCGCCAGCAGCCCGGGGGGGGCGGATACGCAGTATTTT
CASSPGGADTQYF
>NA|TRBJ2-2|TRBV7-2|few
TGTGCCAGCAGCTTACCGGGAAGAACTAACACCGGGGAGCTGTTTTTT
CASSLPGRTNTGELFF
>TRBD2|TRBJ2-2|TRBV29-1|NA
TGCAGCTGCGGGAGAAACGAGGCCGGGGAGCTGTTTTTT
CSCGRNEAGELFF
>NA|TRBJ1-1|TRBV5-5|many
TGTGCCAGCAGCTTGGCCCCCACCACAGGTTGGGGGAGCACTGAAGCTTTCTTT
CASSLAPTTGWGSTEAFF
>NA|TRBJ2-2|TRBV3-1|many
TGTGCCAGCAGCCAACGTTACACCGGGGAGCTGTTTTTT
CASSQRYTGELFF
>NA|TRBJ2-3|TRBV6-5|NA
TGTGCCAGCAGTTATCCTCCCCGGGGATGCACAGATACGCAGTATTTT
CASSYPPRGCTDTQYF
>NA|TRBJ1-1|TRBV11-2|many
TGTGCCAGCAGCTTACTGCTTTTCGGACAGTTGAACACTGAAGCTTTCTTT
CASSLLLFGQLNTEAFF
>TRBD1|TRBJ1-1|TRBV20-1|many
TGCAGTGCCACACAGACAGGGCACGGGAACACTGAAGCTTTCTTT
CSATQTGHGNTEAFF
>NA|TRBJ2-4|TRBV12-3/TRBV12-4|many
TGTGCCAGCAGTTCCCAGGACCAAGGGTACATTCAGTACTTC
CASSSQDQGYIQYF
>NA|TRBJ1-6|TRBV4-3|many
TGCGCCAGCAGCCACCTGACAGGACAGATCTATAATTCACCCCTCCACTTT
CASSHLTGQIYNSPLHF
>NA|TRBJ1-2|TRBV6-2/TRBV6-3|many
TGTGCCAGCAGTTACGGACGACCGGGACAAGGTTATGGCTACACCTTC
CASSYGRPGQGYGYTF
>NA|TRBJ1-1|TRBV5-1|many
TGCGCCAGCAGCTTGTCCACGCTCGGGGCCGCCCGTGAAGCTTTCTTT
CASSLSTLGAAREAFF
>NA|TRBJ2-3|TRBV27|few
TGTGCCAGCAGTTTATACGCTCCCCCCACAGATACGCAGTATTTT
CASSLYAPPTDTQYF
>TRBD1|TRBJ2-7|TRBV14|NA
TGTGCCAGCAGCTCTTCGGGACAGGGTATTTCCGAGCAGTACTTC
CASSSSGQGISEQYF
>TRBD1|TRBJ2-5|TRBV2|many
TGTGCCAGCGGGACAGATAATAAAGAGACCCAGTACTTC
CASGTDNKETQYF
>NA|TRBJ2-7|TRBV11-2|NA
TGTGTCAGCAGCTTAGAACCCATGGACGAGCAGTACTTC
CVSSLEPMDEQYF
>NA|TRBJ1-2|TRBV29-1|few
TGCAGCGTTGAAGGCCCGTCTCAGGGCGGCTATGGCTACACCTTC
CSVEGPSQGGYGYTF
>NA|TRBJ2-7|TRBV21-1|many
TGTGCCAGCATCGATACGGGACACACCTACGAGCAGTACTTC
CASIDTGHTYEQYF
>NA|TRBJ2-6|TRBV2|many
TGTGCCAGCAGGTTCGGGGCCAACGTCCTGACTTTC
CASRFGANVLTF
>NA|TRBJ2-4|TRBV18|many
TGTGCCAGCTCACCAGAGAGAGGCGGAAAGATTTTAGCCAAAAACATTCAGTACTTC
CASSPERGGKILAKNIQYF
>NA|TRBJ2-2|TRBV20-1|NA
TGCAGTGCTGGGTCGACCCGAACGGGAACCGGGGAGCTGTTTTTT
CSAGSTRTGTGELFF
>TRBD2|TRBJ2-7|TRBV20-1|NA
TGCAGTGCTCCCCCCCGGGGGGGCTCGATCCCCGAGCAGTACTTC
CSAPPRGGSIPEQYF
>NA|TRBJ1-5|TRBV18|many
TGTGCCAGCTCACCACTCGCAAGTGGGGACAATCAGCCCCAGCATTTT
CASSPLASGDNQPQHF
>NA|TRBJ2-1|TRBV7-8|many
TGTGCCAGCAGCTTAGGGGGGCAGGGTACCAATGAGCAGTTCTTC
CASSLGGQGTNEQFF
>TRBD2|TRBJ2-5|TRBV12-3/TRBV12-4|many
TGTGCCAGCAGTCCTGGGACTAGCGGGGGGATCACGGAGACCCAGTACTTC
CASSPGTSGGITETQYF
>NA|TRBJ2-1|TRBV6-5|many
TGTGCCAGCAGACCGCCCCGCCCAGGGAGCTCCTACAATGAGCAGTTCTTC
CASRPPRPGSSYNEQFF
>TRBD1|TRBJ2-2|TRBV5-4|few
TGTGCCAGCAGCTCGAAGGACAGGGGCACCGGGGAGCTGTTTTTT
CASSSKDRGTGELFF
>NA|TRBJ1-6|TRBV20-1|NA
TGCAGTGCCCGATCAGTCACAGGGAATTCACCCCTCCACTTT
CSARSVTGNSPLHF
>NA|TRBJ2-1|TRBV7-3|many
TGTGCCAGCAGCCCATCAGGGGATGGGCAGTTCTTC
CASSPSGDGQFF
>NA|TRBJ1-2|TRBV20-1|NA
TGCAGTGCTAGTAACAGGAGAAACTATGGCTACACCTTC
CSASNRRNYGYTF
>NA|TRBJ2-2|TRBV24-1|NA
TGTGCCACCAGGGGGGACACGAACACCGGGGAGCTGTTTTTT
CATRGDTNTGELFF
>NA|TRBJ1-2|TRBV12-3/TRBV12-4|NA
TGTGCCAGCAGTCCCCTGGGGACGGTTTATGGCTACACCTTC
CASSPLGTVYGYTF
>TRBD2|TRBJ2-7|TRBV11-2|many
TGTGCCAGCAGCCAGAGGCGGGGGTACGAGCAGTACTTC
CASSQRRGYEQYF
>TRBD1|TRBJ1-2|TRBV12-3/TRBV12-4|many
TGTGCCAGCAGCCGTGGTGCGAGGGGGCATGGCTACACCTTC
CASSRGARGHGYTF
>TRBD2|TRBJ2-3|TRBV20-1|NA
TGCAGTGCTAAAGCGGGGGGCACAGATACGCAGTATTTT
CSAKAGGTDTQYF
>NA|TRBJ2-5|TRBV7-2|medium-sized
TGTGCCAGCAGCTTTTCTAGCCGCTGGACCCAGTACTTC
CASSFSSRWTQYF
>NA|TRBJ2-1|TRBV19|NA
TGTGCCAGTATAGGGAAAAACAATGAGCAGTTCTTC
CASIGKNNEQFF